The present entry profiles one T cell receptor beta chain with its context. What it binds is unknown. Since no conserved phenylalanine or tryptophan closes the CDR3, a read error is the likely cause. Total RNA and DNA came together from approximately 20-30 mg of bulk tissue without cell sorting. Primary liver carcinomas in the patients were surgically resected. Patients were treatment-naive with chronic HBV infection. The sample is drawn from a study of tumor-infiltrating lymphocytes in primary liver carcinoma. Study in general: Samples returned roughly 3.5 to 8 million productive TCRbeta reads each. Read depth did not differ significantly between tissue types. General observations from the study: Only about 7-24% of top clones appeared in all five tumor regions.

Starting from 500 ng of total RNA, TCR beta cDNA was produced with a primer in the constant region. Slightly modified ARM-PCR, run as three nested multiplex PCR rounds, produced the TCR beta libraries. TRBV1-TRBV30 forward and Cbeta reverse primers drove the first two roughly 9-cycle rounds. Each CDR3 protein is one row after TCRdb ran MiXCR on the multiplex PCR reads. The sample holds tens of thousands of distinct CDR3 sequences; about 80% are singletons and the top ten take over 25%. CDR1 MGHRA and CDR2 YSYEKL come from the germline V gene. The CDR3 extends over 18 amino acids. The TCR was taken from a man between 40 and 49 years old with primary liver carcinoma and hepatitis B virus infection. The specimen sequenced was liver tumor tissue from sampling region 3. Noted subset: tumor region T3, left-lateral pole. V is TRBV4-1 and J is TRBJ2-1; D possibly corresponds to TRBD2 (6 bases). The CDR3 DNA sequence: TGCGCTAGCAGCCAAGGGGTCCTAGCGAGGAGCTCCTACAATGAGCAGTTCTCC. Protein product: CASSQGVLARSSYNEQFS.